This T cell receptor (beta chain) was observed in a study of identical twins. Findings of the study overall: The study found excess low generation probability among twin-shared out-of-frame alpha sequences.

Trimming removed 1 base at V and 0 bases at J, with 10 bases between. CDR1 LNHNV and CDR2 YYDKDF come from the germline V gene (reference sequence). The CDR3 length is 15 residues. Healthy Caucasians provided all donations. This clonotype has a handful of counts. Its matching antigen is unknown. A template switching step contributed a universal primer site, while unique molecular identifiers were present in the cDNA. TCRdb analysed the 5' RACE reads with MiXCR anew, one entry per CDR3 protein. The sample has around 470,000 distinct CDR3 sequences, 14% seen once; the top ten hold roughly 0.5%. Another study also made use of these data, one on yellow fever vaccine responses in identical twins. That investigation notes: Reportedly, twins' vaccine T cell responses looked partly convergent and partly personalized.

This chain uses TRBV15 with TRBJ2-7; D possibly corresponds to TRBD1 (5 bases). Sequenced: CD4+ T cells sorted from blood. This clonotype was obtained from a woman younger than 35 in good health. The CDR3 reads CATSRVTDSSYEQYF. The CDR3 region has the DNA TGTGCCACCAGCAGAGTCACCGACAGCTCCTACGAGCAGTACTTC.